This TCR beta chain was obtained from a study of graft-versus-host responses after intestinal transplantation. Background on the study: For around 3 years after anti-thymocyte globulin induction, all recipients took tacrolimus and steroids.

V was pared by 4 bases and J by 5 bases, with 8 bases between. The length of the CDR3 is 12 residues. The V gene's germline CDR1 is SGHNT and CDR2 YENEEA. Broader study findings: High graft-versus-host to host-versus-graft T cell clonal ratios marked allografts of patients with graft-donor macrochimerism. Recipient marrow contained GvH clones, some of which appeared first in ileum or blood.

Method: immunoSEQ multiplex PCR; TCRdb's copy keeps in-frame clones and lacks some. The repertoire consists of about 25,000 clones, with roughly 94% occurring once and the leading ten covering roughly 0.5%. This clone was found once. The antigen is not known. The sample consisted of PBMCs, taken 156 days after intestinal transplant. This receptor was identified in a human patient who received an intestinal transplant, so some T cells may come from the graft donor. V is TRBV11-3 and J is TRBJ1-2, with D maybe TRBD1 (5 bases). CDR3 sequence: CASSSRVYGYTF. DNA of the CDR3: TGTGCCAGCAGCTCCAGGGTTTATGGCTACACCTTC.